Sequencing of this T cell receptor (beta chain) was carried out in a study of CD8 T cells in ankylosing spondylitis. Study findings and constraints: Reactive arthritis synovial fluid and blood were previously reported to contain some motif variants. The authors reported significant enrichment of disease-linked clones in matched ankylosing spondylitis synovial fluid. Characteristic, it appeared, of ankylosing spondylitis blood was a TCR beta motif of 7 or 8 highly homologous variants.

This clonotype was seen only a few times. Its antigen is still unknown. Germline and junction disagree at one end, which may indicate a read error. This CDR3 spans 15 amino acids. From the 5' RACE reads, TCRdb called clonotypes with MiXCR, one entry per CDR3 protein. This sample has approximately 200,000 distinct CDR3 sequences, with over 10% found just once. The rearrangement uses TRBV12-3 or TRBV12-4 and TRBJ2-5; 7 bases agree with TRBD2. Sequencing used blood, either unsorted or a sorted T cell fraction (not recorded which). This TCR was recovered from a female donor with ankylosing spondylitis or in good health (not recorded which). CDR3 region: CASSPRDYKQEAQYF. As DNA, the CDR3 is TGTGCCAGCAGCCCTAGGGACTACAAACAAGAGGCCCAGTACTTC.